Given below is one T cell receptor (beta chain) in context. This sample was included in a study of blood T cell repertoires in COVID-19. The overall study: Material from acute and convalescent COVID-19 was sourced from the United States, Italy and Spain.

Only in-frame clones appear in the TCRdb table, and some are missing; sequencing was by immunoSEQ multiplex PCR. The table includes 210,000 or so clones, over 75% detected once. The CDR3 totals 15 residues. V lost 4 bases and J lost 4; bases outside the gene matches: 10. Germline values: CDR1 SGHRS, CDR2 YFSETQ. The V and J genes are TRBV5-1 and TRBJ2-7; TRBD1 aligns across 8 bases. Sequencing used peripheral blood. This clonotype was obtained from a woman aged 40 to 50 with acute or convalescent COVID-19. The CDR3 here is CASSLGTGTAYEQYV. The DNA for the CDR3 is TGCGCCAGCAGCCTCGGGACAGGAACCGCTTACGAGCAGTACGTC.